This TCR beta chain derives from a study of PD-L1 blockade in urothelial cancer. Across the study: The analyses of blood took place 3 weeks (second dose) and 6 weeks after treatment start. Blood-derived samples held a median approximately 140,000 T cells.

Sequenced by immunoSEQ multiplex PCR; TCRdb stores in-frame clones only, minus some. The profile shows about 70,000 clones, around 84% of them singletons. The sequenced sample was PBMCs, obtained around atezolizumab (anti-PD-L1) treatment. This receptor was obtained from a man between 65 and 80 years old with urothelial cancer.

The CDR3 sequence: CASGDSPYGYTF. Here the CDR3 DNA reads TGTGCCAGCGGGGACAGCCCTTATGGCTACACCTTC. J is TRBJ1-2 and V is TRBV28; 7 nucleotides agree with TRBD1. The CDR3 has 12 residues. In germline, CDR1 is MDHEN, CDR2 SYDVKM. The V gene end was trimmed by 8 bases and the J gene end by 5 bases; junction bases not matched to a gene: 5.